This T cell receptor (beta chain) was profiled in a study of blood T cell repertoires in COVID-19. Background on the study: PBMCs, B-cell-depleted T cells, or T cells provided the cDNA or gDNA that made up the material.

As processed by the authors: Amplification of reference gene primers was used by the study to estimate nucleated cell counts. Assay: immunoSEQ multiplex PCR; the TCRdb copy retains only in-frame clones and omits some. V and J calls and clone size follow that table, whereas D and trimming were derived from the DNA. The sample carries 260,000 or so clones, more than 70% recorded once. With 2 bases removed from V and 10 bases from J, the gap between germline ends came to 8 bases. From germline, CDR1 is KGHDR and CDR2 SFDVKD. The CDR3 sequence is 13 residues long. This chain uses TRBV24-1 with TRBJ1-6, with D uncertain. Sequencing input: peripheral blood. The TCR originated in a man older than 75 with acute or convalescent COVID-19. The CDR3 nucleotides read TGTGCCACCAGTGATTACGAGGGCTCACCCCTCCACTTT. Protein sequence: CATSDYEGSPLHF.